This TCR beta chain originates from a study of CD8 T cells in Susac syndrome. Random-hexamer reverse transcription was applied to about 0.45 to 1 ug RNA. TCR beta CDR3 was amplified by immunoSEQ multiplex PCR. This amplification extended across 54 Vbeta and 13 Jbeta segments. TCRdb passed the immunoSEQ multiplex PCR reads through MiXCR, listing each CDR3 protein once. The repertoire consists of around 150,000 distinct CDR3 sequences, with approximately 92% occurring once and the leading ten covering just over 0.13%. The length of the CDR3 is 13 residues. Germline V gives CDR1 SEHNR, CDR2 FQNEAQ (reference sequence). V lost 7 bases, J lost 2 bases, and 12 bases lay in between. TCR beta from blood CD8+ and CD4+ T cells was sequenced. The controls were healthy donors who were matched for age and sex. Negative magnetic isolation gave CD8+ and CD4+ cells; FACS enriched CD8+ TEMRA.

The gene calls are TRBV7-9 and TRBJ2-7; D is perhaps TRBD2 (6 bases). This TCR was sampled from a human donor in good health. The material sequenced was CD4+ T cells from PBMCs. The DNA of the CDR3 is TGTGCCAGCAACCTGGGCGGGACCTACGAGCAGTACTTC. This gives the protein CASNLGGTYEQYF.